Each of the 17 T cell receptor beta chains below was sequenced from the same sample in a study of T cells in Graves' hyperthyroidism and ophthalmopathy. The TCR beta CDR3 regions underwent amplification using RNA transcripts as the source. Researchers ran a first-round RT-PCR on the TCR CDR3 using the HTBI primer set. TCRdb ran MiXCR on the multiplex PCR reads and lists one entry per CDR3 protein. The table has 600,000 to 650,000 distinct CDR3 sequences, 15% to 20% seen once; the top ten hold over 3.5%. Sequences were obtained from blood. Source of these receptors: a woman aged 25 to 39 with Graves' hyperthyroidism.

This clonotype was counted only a few times. The chain joins TRBV9 to TRBJ1-5, with 7 positions matching TRBD1. CDR1 is SGDLS and CDR2 is YYNGEE in the germline V gene. The CDR3 covers 14 residues. Germline trimming cut 3 bases from V and 7 bases from J; bases unmatched to any gene: 7. CDR3 in DNA: TGTGCCAGCAGCGGACGACAGGGAGGACAGCCCCAGCATTTT. This encodes CASSGRQGGQPQHF.

About this clonotype: This may come from a read error, since a much larger clone is one base off. The genes are TRBV28 and TRBJ1-3, with TRBD1 matching 7 bases. This CDR3 is 17 amino acids long. Germline lookup yields CDR1 MDHEN and CDR2 SYDVKM. CDR3 coding DNA: TGTGTCAGCAGTACCCACAGGGGAGTAGGCTCTGGAAACACCATATATTTT. This translates into CVSSTHRGVGSGNTIYF.

Ten or more counts support this clonotype. The rearrangement links TRBV11-2 to TRBJ2-4, with TRBD2 matching over 9 bases. Germline V gene lookup returns CDR1 SGHAT and CDR2 FQNNGV. This CDR3 is 15 amino acids long. V was pared by 5 bases and J by 9 bases, with 11 bases of the junction left unmatched. The CDR3 DNA follows: TGTGCCAGCAGCCCCGTTATGGGGACTAGCCTCATTCAGTACTTC. Its translation is CASSPVMGTSLIQYF.

This clonotype has a handful of counts. CDR3 bases: TGTGCCAGCAGTGCGATGGGGGAGGGCCCGGGTGAGCAGTACTTC. Translated, it gives CASSAMGEGPGEQYF. The J gene is TRBJ2-7, the V gene TRBV6-4, with 7 positions matching TRBD2. Unmatched junction bases numbered 13, after V lost 4 bases and J lost 7 bases. The CDR3 runs 15 residues. The germline V gene encodes CDR1 MRHNA and CDR2 SNTAGT.

This rearrangement joins TRBV5-8 to TRBJ1-3; a weak D match, TRBD1 (5 bases). The CDR3 sequence is 15 residues long. V gave up 3 bases and J gave up 0 bases, with 10 bases separating them. Looked up from germline, CDR1 is SGHTS and CDR2 is YDEGEE. The CDR3 region is CASSWDGGSGNTIYF. The CDR3 DNA reads TGTGCCAGCAGCTGGGACGGTGGCTCTGGAAACACCATATATTTT.

This chain links TRBV5-6 with TRBJ2-1; TRBD2 matches at 9 bases. The CDR3 totals 17 residues. The V gene end was trimmed by 1 base and the J gene end by 6 bases; junction bases not matched to a gene: 11. Germline CDR1 SGHDT, CDR2 YYEEEE. The CDR3 spells CASSLRTLAGRFNEQFF. CDR3 nucleotides: TGTGCCAGCAGCTTGAGAACGCTAGCGGGAAGGTTCAATGAGCAGTTCTTC.

V is TRBV12-3 or TRBV12-4 and J is TRBJ2-1; 12 positions agree with TRBD2. Germline trimming cut 4 bases from V and 7 bases from J; bases unmatched to any gene: 20. The CDR3 spans 20 residues. The CDR3 DNA follows: TGTGCCAGCAGTTATATACCGGGACTAGCGGGCACAAGGGGGGAAAATGAGCAGTTCTTC. It yields the protein CASSYIPGLAGTRGENEQFF.

This clonotype was seen a single time. This chain connects TRBV7-9 to TRBJ2-3, with 8 bases identical to TRBD2. Per the germline V gene, CDR1 is SEHNR and CDR2 is FQNEAQ (reference sequence). V lost 4 bases and J lost 1; bases outside the gene matches: 7. The CDR3 contains 16 residues. The CDR3 nucleotides are TGTGCCAGCAGCTCGACCGGGACTAGGGGCACAGATACGCAGTATTTT. This sequence encodes CASSSTGTRGTDTQYF. Looking up the rest from reference TRBV7-9 and TRBJ2-3 gives the full variable domain: DTGVSQNPRHKITKRGQNVTFRCDPISEHNRLYWYRQTLGQGPEFLTYFQNEAQLEKSRLLSDRFSAERPKGSFSTLEIQRTEQGDSAMYLCASSSTGTRGTDTQYFGPGTRLTVL.

In its sample, this clonotype was seen many times. The chain links TRBV13 to TRBJ2-4; D may correspond to TRBD1 or TRBD2 (5 bases each). The CDR3 runs 13 residues. Trimming cost V 2 bases and J 6 bases, with 8 bases left between them. Germline CDR1 PRHDT, CDR2 FYEKMQ (reference sequence). The CDR3: CASSLLGTNIQYF. The CDR3 DNA reads as TGTGCCAGCAGCTTACTGGGGACAAACATTCAGTACTTC.

The chain uses TRBV5-4 and TRBJ2-1; 13 bases fit TRBD2. There are 19 residues in the CDR3. Germline V gene lookup returns CDR1 SGHNT and CDR2 YYREEE (reference sequence). With 4 bases clipped from V and 2 bases from J, the junction kept 12 bases outside the gene matches. The CDR3 loop is CASSGRTSGSMGAYNEQFF. The CDR3 DNA is TGTGCCAGCAGCGGACGGACTAGCGGGAGTATGGGAGCCTACAATGAGCAGTTCTTC.

This clonotype was seen a few times. The chain carries TRBV15 and TRBJ2-7, with unresolved D. Germline CDR1 and CDR2: LNHNV and YYDKDF (reference sequence). Trimming shortened V by 8 bases and J by 5 bases, and 13 bases separated the two germline ends. The CDR3 runs to 12 residues. CDR3 sequence: CATAGVENEQYF. The CDR3 DNA reads as TGTGCCACCGCAGGAGTCGAGAACGAGCAGTACTTC.

This clonotype occurred many times. The chain uses TRBV20-1 and TRBJ1-2; no clear D gene. Per germline, CDR1 DFQATT and CDR2 SNEGSKA (reference sequence). This CDR3 has 14 residues. Trimming stripped 6 bases from V and 6 bases from J, with 20 bases between. As DNA, the CDR3 is TGCAGTGCCCGTAGTGTGGGGAGTGGCGATGGCTACACCTTC. This gives the protein CSARSVGSGDGYTF.

This clonotype came up many times. The V and J genes are TRBV12-3 or TRBV12-4 and TRBJ2-3; 13 bases are shared with TRBD2. The length of the CDR3 is 16 residues. The trim removed 3 bases at V and 6 bases at J, leaving 6 bases unmatched. CDR3: CASSLRTSGRADTQYF. The CDR3 coding sequence is TGTGCCAGCAGTTTGAGAACTAGCGGGAGGGCCGATACGCAGTATTTT.

This clonotype was picked up a small number of times. The rearrangement joins TRBV10-1 to TRBJ2-3; TRBD2 agrees at 7 bases. This CDR3 is built from 16 residues. V lost 0 bases and J lost 4; bases outside the gene matches: 7. Germline assignment: CDR1 WNHNN and CDR2 SYGVQD (reference sequence). CDR3 DNA sequence: TGCGCCAGCAGTGAGTCGGGCGGGAGTAGAGCAGATACGCAGTATTTT. This codes for CASSESGGSRADTQYF.

This clonotype was recorded many times. V is TRBV12-3 or TRBV12-4 and J is TRBJ1-1; unclear D gene. V gave up 8 bases and J gave up 0 bases, with 13 bases separating them. CDR3 length: 14 amino acids. In nucleotides, the CDR3 is TGTGCCAGCCGCCGTGGCAGCCTGAACACTGAAGCTTTCTTT. Amino acids: CASRRGSLNTEAFF.

This clonotype was counted ten times or more. V gene TRBV20-1 combines with J gene TRBJ2-3, with TRBD2 matching over 7 bases. Per the germline V gene, CDR1 is DFQATT and CDR2 is SNEGSKA (reference sequence). This CDR3 is 13 amino acids long. V dropped 2 bases and J dropped 3; count of bases not matched to a gene: 2. As DNA, the CDR3 is TGCAGTGCTAGACCAGCGGGAACAGATACGCAGTATTTT. It is translated as CSARPAGTDTQYF.

This clonotype occurred once. J is TRBJ2-7 and V is TRBV20-1; 14 bases match TRBD2. Germline loops: CDR1 DFQATT, CDR2 SNEGSKA (reference sequence). Germline trimming cut 6 bases from V and 5 bases from J; bases unmatched to any gene: 3. The CDR3 sequence is 13 residues long. DNA for the CDR3: TGCAGTGCAGAGACTAGCGGGAGGGACGAGCAGTACTTC. Translated, it gives CSAETSGRDEQYF.